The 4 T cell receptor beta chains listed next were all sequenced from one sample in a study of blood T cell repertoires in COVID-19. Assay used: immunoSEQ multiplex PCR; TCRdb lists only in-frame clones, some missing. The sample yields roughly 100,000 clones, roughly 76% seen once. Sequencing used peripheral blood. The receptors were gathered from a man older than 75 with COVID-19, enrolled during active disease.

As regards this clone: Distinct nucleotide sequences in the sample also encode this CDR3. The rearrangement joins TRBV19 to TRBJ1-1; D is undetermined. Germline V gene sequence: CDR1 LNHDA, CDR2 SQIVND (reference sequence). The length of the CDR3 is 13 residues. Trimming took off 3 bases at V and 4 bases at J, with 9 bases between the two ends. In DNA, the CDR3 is TGTGCCAGTAGTATCCGCGGGAGCACTGAAGCTTTCTTT. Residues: CASSIRGSTEAFF.

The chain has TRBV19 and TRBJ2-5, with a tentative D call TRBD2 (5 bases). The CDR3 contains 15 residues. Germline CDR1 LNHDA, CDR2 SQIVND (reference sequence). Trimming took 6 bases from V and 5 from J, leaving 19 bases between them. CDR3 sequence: CASRPDGVKLETQYF. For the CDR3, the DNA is TGTGCCAGTAGACCCGACGGGGTGAAGCTCGAGACCCAGTACTTC.

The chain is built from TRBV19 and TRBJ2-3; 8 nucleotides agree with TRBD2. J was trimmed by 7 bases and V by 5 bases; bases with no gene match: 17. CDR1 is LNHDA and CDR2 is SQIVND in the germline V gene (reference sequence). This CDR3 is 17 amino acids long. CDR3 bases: TGTGCCAGTAGTCCCCGGGGTAGCGGGGATAGCGGCTATACGCAGTATTTT. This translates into CASSPRGSGDSGYTQYF.

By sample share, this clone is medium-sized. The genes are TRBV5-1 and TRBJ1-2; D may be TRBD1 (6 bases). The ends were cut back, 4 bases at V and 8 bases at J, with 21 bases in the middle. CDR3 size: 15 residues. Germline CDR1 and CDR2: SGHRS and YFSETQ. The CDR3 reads CASSPTPGVGSGYTF. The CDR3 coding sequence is TGCGCCAGCAGCCCCACCCCAGGGGTGGGTAGCGGCTACACCTTC.